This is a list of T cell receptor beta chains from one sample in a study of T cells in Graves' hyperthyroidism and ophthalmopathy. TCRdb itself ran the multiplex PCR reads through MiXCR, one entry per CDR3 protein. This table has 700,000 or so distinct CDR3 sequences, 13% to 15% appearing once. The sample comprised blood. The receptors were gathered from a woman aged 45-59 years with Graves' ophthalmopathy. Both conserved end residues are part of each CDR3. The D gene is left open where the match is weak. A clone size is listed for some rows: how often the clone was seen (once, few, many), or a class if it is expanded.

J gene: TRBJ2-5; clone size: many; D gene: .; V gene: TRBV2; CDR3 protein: CASSTGGGGETQYF; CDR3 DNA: TGTGCCAGCAGTACGGGCGGAGGGGGAGAGACCCAGTACTTC
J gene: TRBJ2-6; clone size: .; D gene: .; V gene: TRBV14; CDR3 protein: CASSQGLSGANVLTF; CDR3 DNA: TGTGCCAGCAGCCAAGGACTCTCTGGGGCCAACGTCCTGACTTTC
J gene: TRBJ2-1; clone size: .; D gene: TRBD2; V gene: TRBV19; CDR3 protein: CASNKLAGERNEQFF; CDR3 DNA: TGTGCCAGTAATAAACTAGCGGGAGAACGCAATGAGCAGTTCTTC
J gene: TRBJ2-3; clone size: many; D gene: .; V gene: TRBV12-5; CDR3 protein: CATHALVQDTQYF; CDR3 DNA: TGTGCTACCCACGCCTTAGTTCAAGATACGCAGTATTTT
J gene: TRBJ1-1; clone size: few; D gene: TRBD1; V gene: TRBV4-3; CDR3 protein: CASSQLTGGNTEAFF; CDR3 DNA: TGCGCCAGCAGCCAACTTACAGGGGGGAACACTGAAGCTTTCTTT
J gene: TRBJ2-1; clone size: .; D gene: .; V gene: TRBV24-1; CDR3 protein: CATSDFDNEQFF; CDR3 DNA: TGTGCCACCAGTGATTTTGACAATGAGCAGTTCTTC
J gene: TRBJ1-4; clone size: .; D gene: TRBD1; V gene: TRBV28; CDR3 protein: CASSFQDRGGEKLFF; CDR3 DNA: TGTGCCAGCAGTTTCCAGGACAGGGGAGGGGAAAAACTGTTTTTT
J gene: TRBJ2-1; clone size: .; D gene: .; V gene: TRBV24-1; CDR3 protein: CATNGRDSYNEQFF; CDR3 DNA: TGTGCCACCAACGGTAGGGACTCCTACAATGAGCAGTTCTTC
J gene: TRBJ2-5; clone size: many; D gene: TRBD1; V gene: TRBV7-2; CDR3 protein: CASSRQTGGKETQYF; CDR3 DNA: TGTGCCAGCAGCCGACAGACAGGGGGAAAAGAGACCCAGTACTTC
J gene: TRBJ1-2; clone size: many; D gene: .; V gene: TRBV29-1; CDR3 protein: CSVAPAPAAGYTF; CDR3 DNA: TGCAGCGTTGCTCCGGCCCCGGCAGCTGGCTACACCTTC
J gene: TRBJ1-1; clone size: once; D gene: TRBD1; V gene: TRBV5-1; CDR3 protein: CASSLGQGTVEAFF; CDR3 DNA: TGCGCCAGCAGCTTGGGACAGGGGACGGTTGAAGCTTTCTTT
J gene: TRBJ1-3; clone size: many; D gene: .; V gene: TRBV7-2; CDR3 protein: CASSPTTGSGNTIYF; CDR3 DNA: TGTGCCAGCAGCCCAACAACAGGGTCTGGAAACACCATATATTTT
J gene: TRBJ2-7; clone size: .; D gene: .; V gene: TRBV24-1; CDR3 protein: CATSGQVRGEQYF; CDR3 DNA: TGTGCCACCAGTGGACAGGTAAGGGGCGAGCAGTACTTC
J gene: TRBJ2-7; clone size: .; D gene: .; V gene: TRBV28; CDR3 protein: CASRSRHLIYEQYF; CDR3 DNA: TGTGCCAGCAGGTCTCGACACCTTATCTACGAGCAGTACTTC
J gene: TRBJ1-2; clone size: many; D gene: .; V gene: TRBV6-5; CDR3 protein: CASSYGAQVAYGYTF; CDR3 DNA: TGTGCCAGCAGTTACGGTGCCCAGGTCGCCTATGGCTACACCTTC
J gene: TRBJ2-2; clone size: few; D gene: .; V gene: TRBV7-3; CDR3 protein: CASSPPGLKNTGELFF; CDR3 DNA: TGTGCCAGCAGCCCCCCGGGACTCAAGAACACCGGGGAGCTGTTTTTT
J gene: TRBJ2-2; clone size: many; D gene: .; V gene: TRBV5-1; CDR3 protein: CASSFGTTNTGELFF; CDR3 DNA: TGCGCCAGCAGCTTCGGGACAACGAACACCGGGGAGCTGTTTTTT
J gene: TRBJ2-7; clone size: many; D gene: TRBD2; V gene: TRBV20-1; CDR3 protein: CSAMTSGRGYEQYF; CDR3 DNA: TGCAGTGCTATGACTAGCGGGAGAGGTTACGAGCAGTACTTC
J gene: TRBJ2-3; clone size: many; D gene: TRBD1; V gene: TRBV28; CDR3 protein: CASSFSGGLTDTQYF; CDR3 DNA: TGTGCCAGCAGTTTTTCAGGGGGCCTCACAGATACGCAGTATTTT
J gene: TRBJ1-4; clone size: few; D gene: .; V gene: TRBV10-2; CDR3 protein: CASSGTGIANEKLFF; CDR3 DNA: TGCGCCAGCAGTGGAACAGGGATAGCTAATGAAAAACTGTTTTTT
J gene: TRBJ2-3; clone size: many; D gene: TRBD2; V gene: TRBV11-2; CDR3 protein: CASSSKGLSSTDTQYF; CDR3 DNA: TGTGCCAGCAGCTCGAAGGGACTATCTAGCACAGATACGCAGTATTTT
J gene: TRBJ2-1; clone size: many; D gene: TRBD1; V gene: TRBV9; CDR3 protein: CASSPQGVMVYNEQFF; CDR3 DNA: TGTGCCAGCAGCCCACAGGGGGTGATGGTCTACAATGAGCAGTTCTTC
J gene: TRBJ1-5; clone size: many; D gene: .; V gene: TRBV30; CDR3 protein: CAWSREGAYSNQPQHF; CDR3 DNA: TGTGCCTGGAGTCGGGAGGGTGCCTATAGCAATCAGCCCCAGCATTTT
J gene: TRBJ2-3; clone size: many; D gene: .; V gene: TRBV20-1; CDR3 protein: CSARSTTMRRVADTQYF; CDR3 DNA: TGCAGTGCTAGGTCCACCACGATGAGGCGGGTTGCAGATACGCAGTATTTT
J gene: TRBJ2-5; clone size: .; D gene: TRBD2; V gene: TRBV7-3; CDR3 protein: CASSLLAGGGIGETQYF; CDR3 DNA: TGTGCCAGCAGCTTATTAGCGGGAGGGGGGATCGGAGAGACCCAGTACTTC
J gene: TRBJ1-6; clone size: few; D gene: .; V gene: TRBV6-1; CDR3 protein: CASSAGAGSPLHF; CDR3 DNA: TGTGCCAGCAGCGCAGGGGCCGGTTCACCCCTCCACTTT
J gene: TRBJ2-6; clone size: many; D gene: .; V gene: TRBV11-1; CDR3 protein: CASSLSAGGANVLTF; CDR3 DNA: TGTGCCAGCAGCTTATCTGCAGGAGGGGCCAACGTCCTGACTTTC
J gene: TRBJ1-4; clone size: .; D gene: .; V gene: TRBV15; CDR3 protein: CATSREIATNEKLFF; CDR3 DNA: TGTGCCACCAGCAGAGAGATTGCAACTAATGAAAAACTGTTTTTT
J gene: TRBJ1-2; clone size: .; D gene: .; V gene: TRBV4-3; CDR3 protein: CASSQEIVRTGLDYGYTF; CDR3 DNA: TGCGCCAGCAGCCAGGAGATAGTTCGTACGGGTTTAGACTATGGCTACACCTTC
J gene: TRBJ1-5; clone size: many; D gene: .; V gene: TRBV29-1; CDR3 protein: CSAVQGDNRNQPQHF; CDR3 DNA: TGCAGCGCTGTACAGGGAGATAATCGCAATCAGCCCCAGCATTTT
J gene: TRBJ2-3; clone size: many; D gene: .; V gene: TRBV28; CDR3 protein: CASRGGPTDTQYF; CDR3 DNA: TGTGCCAGCAGGGGAGGTCCCACAGATACGCAGTATTTT
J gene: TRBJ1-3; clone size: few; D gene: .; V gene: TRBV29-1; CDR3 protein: CSVLRSSGNTIYF; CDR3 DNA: TGCAGCGTTCTGCGAAGCTCTGGAAACACCATATATTTT
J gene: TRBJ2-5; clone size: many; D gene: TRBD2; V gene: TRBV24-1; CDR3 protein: CATSDLAGGRETQYF; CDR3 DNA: TGTGCCACCAGTGACTTAGCGGGCGGTCGAGAGACCCAGTACTTC
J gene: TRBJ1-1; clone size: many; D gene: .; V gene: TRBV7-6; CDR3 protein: CASSFREADTEAFF; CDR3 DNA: TGTGCCAGCAGCTTCAGGGAGGCGGACACTGAAGCTTTCTTT
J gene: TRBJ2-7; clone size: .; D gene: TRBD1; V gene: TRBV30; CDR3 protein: CAWSAGTGFYEQYF; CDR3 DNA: TGTGCCTGGAGCGCTGGGACAGGGTTCTACGAGCAGTACTTC
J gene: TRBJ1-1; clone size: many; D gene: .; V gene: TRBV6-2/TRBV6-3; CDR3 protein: CASRKGGIGTEAFF; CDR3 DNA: TGTGCCAGCAGGAAGGGCGGCATCGGCACTGAAGCTTTCTTT
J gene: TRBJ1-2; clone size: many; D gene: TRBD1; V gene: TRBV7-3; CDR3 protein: CTSSLTGGNYGYTF; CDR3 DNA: TGTACCAGCAGCTTAACAGGGGGAAACTATGGCTACACCTTC
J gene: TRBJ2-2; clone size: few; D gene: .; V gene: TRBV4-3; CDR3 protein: CASSQDILARGNTGELFF; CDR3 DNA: TGCGCCAGCAGCCAAGATATTCTAGCGAGAGGGAACACCGGGGAGCTGTTTTTT
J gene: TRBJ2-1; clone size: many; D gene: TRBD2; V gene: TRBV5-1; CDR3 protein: CASSMTGTSGGDEQFF; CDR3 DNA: TGCGCCAGCAGCATGACCGGGACTAGCGGGGGGGATGAGCAGTTCTTC
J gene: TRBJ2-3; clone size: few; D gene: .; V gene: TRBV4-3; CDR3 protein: CASSQDRGWAQYF; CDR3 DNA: TGCGCCAGCAGCCAAGATCGAGGTTGGGCGCAGTATTTT
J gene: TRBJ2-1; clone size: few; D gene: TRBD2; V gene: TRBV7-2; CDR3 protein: CASRPTSGRAYEQFF; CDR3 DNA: TGTGCCAGCAGACCGACTAGCGGGAGGGCCTATGAGCAGTTCTTC
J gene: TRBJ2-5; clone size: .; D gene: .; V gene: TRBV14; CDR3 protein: CASSQYRETQYF; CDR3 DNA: TGTGCCAGCAGCCAATATCGAGAGACCCAGTACTTC
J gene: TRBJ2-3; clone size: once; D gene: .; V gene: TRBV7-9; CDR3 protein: CASSLAGEADDTQYF; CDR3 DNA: TGTGCCAGCAGCTTAGCGGGAGAAGCAGACGATACGCAGTATTTT
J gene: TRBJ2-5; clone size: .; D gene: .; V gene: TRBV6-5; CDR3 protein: CASSYGADQETQYF; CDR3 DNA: TGTGCCAGCAGTTACGGGGCGGACCAAGAGACCCAGTACTTC
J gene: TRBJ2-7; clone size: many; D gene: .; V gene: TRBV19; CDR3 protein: CASSPIWESYEQYF; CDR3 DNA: TGTGCCAGTAGCCCGATTTGGGAATCCTACGAGCAGTACTTC
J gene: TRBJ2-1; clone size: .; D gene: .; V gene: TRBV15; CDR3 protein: CATSREIGQVYNEQFF; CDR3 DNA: TGTGCCACCAGCAGAGAAATAGGGCAGGTCTACAATGAGCAGTTCTTC
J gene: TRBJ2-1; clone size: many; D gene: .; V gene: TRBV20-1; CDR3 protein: CSARDSSDEQFF; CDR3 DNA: TGCAGTGCTAGAGATTCATCCGATGAGCAGTTCTTC
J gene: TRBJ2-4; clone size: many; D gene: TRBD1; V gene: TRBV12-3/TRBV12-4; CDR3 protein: CASSFPRGRAKNIQYF; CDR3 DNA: TGTGCCAGCAGTTTTCCGAGGGGGCGGGCCAAAAACATTCAGTACTTC
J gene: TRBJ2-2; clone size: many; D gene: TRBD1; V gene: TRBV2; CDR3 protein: CASSGQTNTGELFF; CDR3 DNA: TGTGCCAGCTCGGGACAGACCAACACCGGGGAGCTGTTTTTT
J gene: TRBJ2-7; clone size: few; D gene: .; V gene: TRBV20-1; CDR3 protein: CSARKESLYEQYF; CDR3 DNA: TGCAGTGCTCGAAAGGAATCCCTCTACGAGCAGTACTTC
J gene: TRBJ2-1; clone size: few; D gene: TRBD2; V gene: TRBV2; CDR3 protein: CASSERWGLPGNEQFF; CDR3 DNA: TGTGCCAGCAGTGAAAGGTGGGGACTACCGGGCAATGAGCAGTTCTTC
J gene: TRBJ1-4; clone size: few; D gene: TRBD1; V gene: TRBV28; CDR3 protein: CASSTGALNEKLFF; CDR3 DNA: TGTGCCAGCAGTACAGGGGCCTTAAATGAAAAACTGTTTTTT
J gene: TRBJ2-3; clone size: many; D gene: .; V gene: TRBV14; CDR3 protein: CASSQRHTDTQYF; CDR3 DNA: TGTGCCAGCAGCCAACGGCACACAGATACGCAGTATTTT
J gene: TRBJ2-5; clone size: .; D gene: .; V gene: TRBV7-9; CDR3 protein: CASSSNTGSATQYF; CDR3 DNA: TGTGCCAGCAGCTCTAATACAGGGTCCGCGACCCAGTACTTC
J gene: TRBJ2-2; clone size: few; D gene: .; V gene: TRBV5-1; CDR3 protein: CASSHSTGNTGELFF; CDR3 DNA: TGCGCCAGCAGCCACTCGACAGGGAACACCGGGGAGCTGTTTTTT
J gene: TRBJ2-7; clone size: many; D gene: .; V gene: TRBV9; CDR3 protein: CASSVDGSYEQYF; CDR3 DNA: TGTGCCAGCAGCGTAGACGGATCCTACGAGCAGTACTTC
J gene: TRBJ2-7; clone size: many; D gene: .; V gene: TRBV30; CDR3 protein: CAWSAGLSYEQYF; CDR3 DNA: TGTGCCTGGAGTGCCGGCCTCTCCTACGAGCAGTACTTC
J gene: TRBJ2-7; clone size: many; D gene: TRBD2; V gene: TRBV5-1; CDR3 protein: CASSLTSGTSGVGYEQYF; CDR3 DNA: TGCGCCAGCAGCTTGACCTCCGGGACTAGCGGGGTTGGCTACGAGCAGTACTTC
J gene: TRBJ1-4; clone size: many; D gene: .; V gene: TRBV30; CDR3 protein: CAWSTGSREKLFF; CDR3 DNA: TGTGCCTGGAGTACAGGTTCGAGGGAAAAACTGTTTTTT
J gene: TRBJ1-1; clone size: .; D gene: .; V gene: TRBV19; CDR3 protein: CASSIRTPPGNTEAFF; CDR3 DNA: TGTGCCAGTAGTATTAGGACTCCACCTGGGAACACTGAAGCTTTCTTT